This is a list of T cell receptor beta chains from one sample in a study of glioma-infiltrating T cells after dendritic cell vaccination. Sequencing was performed with immunoSEQ multiplex PCR; in TCRdb, only in-frame clones are kept and a portion is missing. The table records more than 70,000 clones, more than 75% of them present only once. Sequences were derived from blood, sampled after dendritic cell vaccination. Source of these receptors: a human donor with glioblastoma. Each CDR3 is given with its conserved first and last residue. Expanded clones are given a class, and other clones once, few, many or no size at all.

TRBV19	TRBJ1-5	16	-	CASSINRDRANQPQHF
TRBV27	TRBJ1-3	16	-	CASSRTGGVAGNTIYF
TRBV7-2	TRBJ1-2	13	-	CASSLARGYGYTF
TRBV27	TRBJ1-6	14	-	CASRSAGSNSPLHF
TRBV5-1	TRBJ2-7	16	once	CASSLVVAGGPYEQYF
TRBV6-6	TRBJ1-6	14	few	CASRDDSFNSPLHF
TRBV5-1	TRBJ2-7	14	few	CASSPADSSYEQYF
TRBV6-1	TRBJ1-5	15	-	CASSEAGQGQQPQHF
TRBV4-1	TRBJ1-2	15	-	CASSQEPRTDNGYTF
TRBV5-1	TRBJ1-1	14	-	CASSYRGGDTEAFF
TRBV2	TRBJ1-5	13	-	CASTTEQYQPQHF
TRBV2	TRBJ1-3	15	few	CASAQGEGTGNTIYF
TRBV4-2	TRBJ2-1	14	-	CASRRTSGNNEQFF
TRBV5-4	TRBJ1-3	15	once	CASSLRTGTGNTIYF
TRBV19	TRBJ1-3	12	-	CASSIHGNTIYF
TRBV19	TRBJ2-5	13	-	CASSIGGQETQYF
TRBV11-1	TRBJ2-3	15	-	CASSVVGASTDTQYF